This entry is about one TCR beta chain. Its antigen is unidentified. The sample belongs to a study of identical twins. Whole-study results and caveats: Out-of-frame alpha sequences shared between twins exhibited an excess of low generation probability. The study found that models underestimated out-of-frame TCR alpha sharing in monozygotic twins. Interpretation of the results relied on cross-sectional statistical analysis and not on following the same donors.

The CDR3 extends over 14 amino acids. The trim removed 6 bases at V and 11 bases at J, leaving 13 bases unmatched. Germline V gives CDR1 GTSNPN, CDR2 SVGIG (reference sequence). TCRdb re-analysed the 5' RACE reads in MiXCR, keeping a single row per CDR3 protein. Of roughly 1,500,000 distinct CDR3 sequences listed, about 31% are singletons. No donor was unhealthy or non-Caucasian. The chain joins TRBV30 to TRBJ2-1; 10 bases align to TRBD2. This TCR was sampled from a newborn girl in good health. The sample comprised cord blood. The CDR3 here is CACDPSGGVDQQFF. The CDR3 DNA reads as TGTGCCTGTGATCCTAGCGGGGGTGTGGATCAGCAGTTCTTC.